This T cell receptor beta chain comes out of a study of T-cell reconstitution after alpha-beta-depleted transplantation in children. Unique molecular identifiers were incorporated during preparation of the TCRbeta library. TCRdb redid the calling of the PCR reads with MiXCR, one entry per CDR3 protein. The table lists 780,000 or so distinct CDR3 sequences, roughly 16% of them singletons. This CDR3 has 15 residues. Germline CDR1 reads LNHNV; CDR2 reads YYDKDF (reference sequence). V was trimmed by 0 bases and J by 7 bases, leaving 15 bases between them. The chain uses TRBV15 and TRBJ1-1, with unresolved D. This receptor was taken from a male patient younger than 18 who had a stem cell transplant for acute lymphoblastic leukemia, so the T cells may come from the graft donor. This specimen consisted of PBMCs, mostly from graft donor cells, obtained 360 days after TCRalphabeta/CD19-depleted stem cell transplant. The CDR3, as DNA: TGTGCCACCAGCAGAGAGGGTGCTACCCAAGATGAAGCTTTCTTT. This encodes CATSREGATQDEAFF.